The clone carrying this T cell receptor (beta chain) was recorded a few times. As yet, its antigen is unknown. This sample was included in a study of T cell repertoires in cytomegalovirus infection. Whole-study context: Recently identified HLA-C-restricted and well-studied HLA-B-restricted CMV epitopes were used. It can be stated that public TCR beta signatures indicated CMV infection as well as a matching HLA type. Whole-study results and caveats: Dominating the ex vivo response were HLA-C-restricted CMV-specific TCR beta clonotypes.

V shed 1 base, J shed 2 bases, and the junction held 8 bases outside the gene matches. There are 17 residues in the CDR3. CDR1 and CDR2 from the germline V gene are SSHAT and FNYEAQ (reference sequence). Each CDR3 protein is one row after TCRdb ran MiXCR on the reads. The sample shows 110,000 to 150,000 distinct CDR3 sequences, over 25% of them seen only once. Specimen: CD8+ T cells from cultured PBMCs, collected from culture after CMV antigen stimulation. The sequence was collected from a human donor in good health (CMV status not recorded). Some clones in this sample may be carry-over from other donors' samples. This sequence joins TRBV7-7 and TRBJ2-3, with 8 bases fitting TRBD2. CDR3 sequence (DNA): TGTGCCAGCAGCTTAGGAGACGGGGGGGTAAACACAGATACGCAGTATTTT. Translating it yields CASSLGDGGVNTDTQYF.